The 18 T cell receptor beta chains in this list originate from one sample, sequenced in a study of human T cells and chemical hapten exposure. Each CDR3 protein is one row after TCRdb ran MiXCR on the RACE reads. The data hold tens of thousands of distinct CDR3 sequences, with 12% to 15% observed a single time. The time point is: pre-sensitization, week 0. Indicated treatment: therapeutic diphenylcyclopropenone sensitization with weekly scalp DPC. The input for sequencing was whole blood, taken in connection with sensitization to the hapten diphenylcyclopropenone (DPC). These receptors came from a woman between 45 and 60 years old with alopecia areata. Some clones in this sample may be carry-over from other donors' samples.

J is TRBJ2-3 and V is TRBV18; TRBD2 matches 7 bases. Losses at the gene ends were 2 bases for V and 5 bases for J; bases not matched to a gene: 7. The germline V gene encodes CDR1 KGHSH and CDR2 LQKENI. CDR3 length equals 15 residues. The CDR3 reads CASSPEGGPGDTQYF. CDR3 sequence (DNA): TGTGCCAGCTCACCAGAGGGAGGGCCGGGAGATACGCAGTATTTT.

This clonotype was detected ten times or more. The rearrangement uses TRBV7-2 and TRBJ2-7; D gene uncertain. Trimming took 2 bases from V and 6 from J, leaving 20 bases between them. CDR1 is SGHTA and CDR2 is FQGNSA in the germline V gene. CDR3 size: 16 residues. CDR3 nucleotide sequence: TGTGCCAGCAGCTTACTCCCCGGGTCGAGCTCGCTCGAGCAGTACTTC. Translation: CASSLLPGSSSLEQYF.

This chain joins TRBV16 and TRBJ2-1, with D perhaps matching TRBD2 (5 bases). V shed 2 bases and J shed 3 bases, with 11 bases lying between them. The CDR3 has 15 amino acids. The germline V gene encodes CDR1 KGHSY and CDR2 FQNENV. CDR3 nucleotides: TGTGCCAGCAGCCAAGGGCTGGACTTCTACAATGAGCAGTTCTTC. Amino acids: CASSQGLDFYNEQFF.

This clonotype was detected many times. The V gene is TRBV12-3 or TRBV12-4, the J gene TRBJ1-5, with a tentative D call TRBD1 (5 bases). The CDR3 consists of 12 residues. Trimming stripped 6 bases from V and 7 bases from J, with 10 bases between. The CDR3 loop reads CASRMGVQPQHF. The CDR3, as DNA: TGTGCCAGCAGGATGGGGGTCCAGCCCCAGCATTTT.

There are a few counts of this clonotype. This chain uses TRBV5-5 with TRBJ2-1; D unclear. Trimming stripped 3 bases from V and 4 bases from J, with 14 bases between. Germline V lookup: CDR1 SGHKS, CDR2 YYEKEE (reference sequence). The CDR3 is made up of 15 amino acids. In DNA, the CDR3 is TGTGCCAGCAGCTCCGAGTTGAAGACTTACAATGAGCAGTTCTTC. It is translated as CASSSELKTYNEQFF.

This clonotype has only a few counts. This chain links TRBV7-8 with TRBJ1-2, with a possible D match to TRBD1 (6 bases). Germline values: CDR1 SGHVS, CDR2 FQNEAQ. The CDR3 has 15 residues. V lost 4 bases and J lost 1, with 13 bases in between. CDR3 in DNA: TGTGCCAGCAGCTCACAGGGAGGACTTAACTATGGCTACACCTTC. It specifies CASSSQGGLNYGYTF. Looking up the rest from reference TRBV7-8 and TRBJ1-2 gives the full variable domain: GAGVSQSPRYKVAKRGQDVALRCDPISGHVSLFWYQQALGQGPEFLTYFQNEAQLDKSGLPSDRFFAERPEGSVSTLKIQRTQQEDSAVYLCASSSQGGLNYGYTFGSGTRLTVV.

The table lists this clonotype with a few counts. This rearrangement joins TRBV10-3 to TRBJ2-7, with D perhaps TRBD2 (5 bases). CDR1 ENHRY and CDR2 SYGVKD come from the germline V gene. This CDR3 is 12 amino acids long. V lost 6 bases and J lost 9, with 15 bases in between. The CDR3 bases are TGTGCCATCAGCGAACAGACTACTTGGCAGTACTTC. Amino acid sequence: CAISEQTTWQYF.

There are a few counts of this clonotype. The rearrangement uses TRBV20-1 and TRBJ2-1, with D possibly called TRBD1 or TRBD2 (5 bases each). This CDR3 region has 13 residues. In germline, CDR1 is DFQATT, CDR2 SNEGSKA (reference sequence). The V and J ends lost 3 bases and 2 bases respectively, with 8 bases between them. CDR3 residues: CSARGDTYNEQFF. For the CDR3, the DNA is TGCAGTGCTAGGGGGGATACCTACAATGAGCAGTTCTTC.

This clonotype was seen a few times. The chain combines TRBV6-6 with TRBJ1-5; D call uncertain. V was trimmed by 2 bases and J by 8 bases, leaving 7 bases between them. The V gene's germline CDR1 is MNHNY and CDR2 SVGAGI (reference sequence). This CDR3 spans 12 amino acids. The CDR3 coding sequence is TGTGCCAGCAGTTACACAGAGGAGCCCCAGCATTTT. This encodes CASSYTEEPQHF.

This clonotype was observed a few times. V gene TRBV3-1 combines with J gene TRBJ2-6; D not certain. V was trimmed by 0 bases and J by 2 bases, leaving 11 bases between them. The CDR3 has 17 amino acids. Looked up from germline, CDR1 is LGHDT and CDR2 is YNNKEL (reference sequence). The CDR3 region is CASSQELWGTGANVLTF. The DNA for the CDR3 is TGTGCCAGCAGCCAAGAATTATGGGGAACTGGGGCCAACGTCCTGACTTTC.

In its sample, this clonotype was seen many times. The chain is built from TRBV29-1 and TRBJ2-1; no clear D. The CDR3 loop spans 13 amino acids. V shed 5 bases and J shed 1 base, with 9 bases lying between them. The germline CDR1 and CDR2 sequences are SQVTM and ANQGSEA. The chain's CDR3 is CSVPNYSYNEQFF. The CDR3 region has the DNA TGCAGCGTTCCCAACTATTCCTACAATGAGCAGTTCTTC.

In its sample, this clonotype was seen many times. V gene TRBV5-1 combines with J gene TRBJ2-3; D gene unclear. The V gene's germline CDR1 is SGHRS and CDR2 YFSETQ. V was clipped by 1 base and J by 3 bases, with 9 bases between them. This CDR3 region has 14 residues. The CDR3 reads CASSLRVRTDTQYF. CDR3 nucleotides: TGCGCCAGCAGCTTGCGGGTGAGGACAGATACGCAGTATTTT.

The V call is TRBV6-1, the J call TRBJ1-2, with unresolved D. Germline V gene sequence: CDR1 MNHNS, CDR2 SASEGT. V was pared by 8 bases and J by 1 base, with 14 bases between. The CDR3 runs 14 residues. DNA for the CDR3: TGTGCCAGCGTGCAACTGAACAGTAACTATGGCTACACCTTC. Its translation: CASVQLNSNYGYTF.

This clonotype was counted only a few times. The rearrangement joins TRBV5-1 to TRBJ2-1, with TRBD2 matching over 9 bases. CDR3 length: 16 residues. J was trimmed by 6 bases and V by 0 bases; bases with no gene match: 7. In germline, CDR1 is SGHRS, CDR2 YFSETQ. The CDR3 is CASSLAVAGAPNEQFF. The CDR3 DNA reads TGCGCCAGCAGCTTGGCCGTAGCGGGAGCCCCCAATGAGCAGTTCTTC.

This chain connects TRBV12-3 or TRBV12-4 to TRBJ1-2; the D is unclear. The CDR3 runs to 13 residues. The V and J ends lost 6 bases and 6 bases respectively, with 14 bases between them. CDR3: CASSPQNWNGYTF. Written as DNA, the CDR3 is TGTGCCAGCAGCCCCCAGAATTGGAATGGCTACACCTTC.

This clonotype was seen at least ten times. The chain employs TRBV29-1 and TRBJ2-1; TRBD2 is a possible D gene (5 bases). Germline assignment: CDR1 SQVTM and CDR2 ANQGSEA. V shed 7 bases and J shed 3 bases, with 10 bases lying between them. CDR3 length: 12 amino acids. The CDR3 loop is CSGEGNYNEQFF. CDR3 DNA sequence: TGCAGCGGCGAGGGCAACTACAATGAGCAGTTCTTC.

This clonotype has just a few counts. The gene calls are TRBV28 and TRBJ2-3; no clear D gene. Trimming pared 7 bases from V and 4 bases from J, leaving 15 bases between. This CDR3 region has 14 residues. Germline lookup yields CDR1 MDHEN and CDR2 SYDVKM. DNA of the CDR3: TGTGCCAGCATTGAAGGTGGGCGCGCAGATACGCAGTATTTT. Translation gives CASIEGGRADTQYF.

There are a few counts of this clonotype. CDR3 DNA sequence: TGTGCCAGCAGCGTAGAAGGAGTCCTACACAATGAGCAGTTCTTC. Amino acid sequence: CASSVEGVLHNEQFF. J is TRBJ2-1 and V is TRBV9; D ambiguous. The V end lost 0 bases, the J end lost 5 bases, and 12 bases lay between the germline ends. The germline CDR1 and CDR2 sequences are SGDLS and YYNGEE. The CDR3 extends over 15 amino acids.